This T cell receptor (beta chain) came from a study of blood T cells in healthy people across ages. Study overall: For every two T cells, template switching captured about one barcoded beta molecule.

A second roughly 7 to 11 cycle PCR used barcoded and J-beta primers. TCRdb analysed the 5' RACE reads with MiXCR anew, one entry per CDR3 protein. The profile shows some 640,000 distinct CDR3 sequences, 49% of them singletons. Each donor was a healthy Caucasian individual from Russia, aged roughly 6 to 90. V lost 2 bases, J lost 1 base, and 6 bases lay in between. The CDR3 runs 14 residues. From germline, CDR1 is LGHNA and CDR2 YSLEER. Sequences were obtained from blood. The chain joins TRBV4-3 to TRBJ1-3; D is unresolved. The source of this sequence is an older woman in good health. CDR3 nucleotide sequence: TGCGCCAGCAGCCAATTGGAGTCTGGAAACACCATATATTTT. Amino acid sequence: CASSQLESGNTIYF.